This T cell receptor beta chain was profiled in a study of T cell changes during pregnancy in multiple sclerosis. Profiled with immunoSEQ multiplex PCR; TCRdb holds only in-frame clones, not every one. Seen here are 57,000 or so clones, 90% observed once, and the top ten hold over 5%. CDR1 is GTSNPN and CDR2 is SVGIG in the germline V gene (reference sequence). Trimming removed 8 bases from V and 7 bases from J, with 12 bases in between. The CDR3 runs 12 residues. This chain joins TRBV30 and TRBJ1-6; unclear D gene. The source was peripheral blood, collected in the third trimester of pregnancy. The sequence was collected from a female donor in good health, enrolled as a control in a pregnancy study. CDR3 sequence (DNA): TGTGCCGCAGGACTGAGAAATTCACCCCTCCACTTT. Its protein is CAAGLRNSPLHF.